What follows are 2 T cell receptor beta chains derived from one specimen sequenced in a study of blood T cell repertoires in COVID-19. TCRdb's table, derived via immunoSEQ multiplex PCR, lists solely in-frame clones and lacks some. The sample records some 45,000 clones, more than 80% being singletons. The sequenced sample was peripheral blood. The receptor source for this set is a man at least 80 years old in a cohort sampled during active COVID-19.

V and J are TRBV3-1 (or the pseudogene TRBV3-2) and TRBJ2-7, with 8 positions matching TRBD1. Per the germline V gene, CDR1 is LGHDT and CDR2 is YNNKEL (reference sequence). The J segment lost 3 bases and the V segment lost 9 bases, leaving 4 bases of the junction unmatched. This CDR3 spans 12 amino acids. As DNA, the CDR3 is TGTGCCAGTAGCAGGGGGCGCTACGAGCAGTACTTC. Translating it yields CASSRGRYEQYF.

This clone was recorded only once. CDR3 amino acids: CASSAMTGYTEAFF. The CDR3 DNA reads as TGTGCCAGCAGCGCCATGACAGGATACACTGAAGCTTTCTTT. The chain uses TRBV2 and TRBJ1-1, with D perhaps TRBD1 (6 bases). This CDR3 comprises 14 residues. The V end was cut by 6 bases, the J end by 3 bases, with 14 bases between. Germline CDR1 and CDR2: SNHLY and FYNNEI.